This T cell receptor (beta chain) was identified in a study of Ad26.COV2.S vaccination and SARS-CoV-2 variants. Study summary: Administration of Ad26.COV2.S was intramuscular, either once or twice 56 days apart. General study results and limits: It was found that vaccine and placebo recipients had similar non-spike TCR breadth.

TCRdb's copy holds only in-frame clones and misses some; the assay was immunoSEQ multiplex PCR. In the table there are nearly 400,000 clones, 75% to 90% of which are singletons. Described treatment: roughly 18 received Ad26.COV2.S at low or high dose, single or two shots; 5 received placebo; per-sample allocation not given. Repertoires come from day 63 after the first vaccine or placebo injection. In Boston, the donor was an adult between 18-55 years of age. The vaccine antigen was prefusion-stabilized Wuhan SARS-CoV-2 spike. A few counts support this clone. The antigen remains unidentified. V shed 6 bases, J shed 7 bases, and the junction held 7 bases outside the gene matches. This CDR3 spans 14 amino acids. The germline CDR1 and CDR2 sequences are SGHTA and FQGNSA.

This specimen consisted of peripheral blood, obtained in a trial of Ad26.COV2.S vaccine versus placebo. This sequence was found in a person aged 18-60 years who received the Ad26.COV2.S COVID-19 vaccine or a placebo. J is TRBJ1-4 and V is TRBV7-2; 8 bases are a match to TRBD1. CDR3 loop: CASSRTGLREKLFF. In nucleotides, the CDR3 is TGTGCCAGCAGTCGGACAGGGCTCCGTGAAAAACTGTTTTTT.